The rows below give T cell receptor beta chains drawn from one sample of a study of regulatory T cells in long-lasting Graves disease. TCRdb reanalysed the multiplex PCR reads using MiXCR and keeps one entry per CDR3 protein. The data hold under 500,000 distinct CDR3 sequences, with about a sixth observed a single time. These same records also appear under a second study, on T cells in Graves' hyperthyroidism and ophthalmopathy.

The source was peripheral blood mononuclear cells (PBMCs), collected at new diagnosis, from a patient treated with antithyroid drugs. The receptors were gathered from a woman younger than 45 with Graves disease. CDR3s include the opening cysteine and the closing phenylalanine or tryptophan. D genes are given only for firm matches. Where a row states a size, it is once, few, many or the class of an expanded clone; other rows omit it.

J gene: TRBJ2-7; clone size: many; V gene: TRBV5-1; D gene: TRBD2; CDR3 DNA: TGTGCCAGCAGCCGGGGGGGAGTCTACGAGCAGTACTTC; CDR3 protein: CASSRGGVYEQYF
J gene: TRBJ2-3; clone size: many; V gene: TRBV5-8; D gene: TRBD1; CDR3 DNA: TGTGCCAGCAGATCGGGACAGGGACCCACAGATACGCAGTATTTT; CDR3 protein: CASRSGQGPTDTQYF
J gene: TRBJ2-1; clone size: many; V gene: TRBV7-9; D gene: NA; CDR3 DNA: TGTGCCAGCAGCTTATCGGGCGGAGGGGATGAGCAGTTCTTC; CDR3 protein: CASSLSGGGDEQFF
J gene: TRBJ2-2; clone size: few; V gene: TRBV20-1; D gene: NA; CDR3 DNA: TGCAGTGCTAGCGGGAGTTACACCGGGGAGCTGTTTTTT; CDR3 protein: CSASGSYTGELFF
J gene: TRBJ2-7; clone size: few; V gene: TRBV20-1; D gene: NA; CDR3 DNA: TGCAGTGCTGACGACAGAGCTGACTCCTACGAGCAGTACTTC; CDR3 protein: CSADDRADSYEQYF
J gene: TRBJ1-2; clone size: NA; V gene: TRBV19; D gene: TRBD1; CDR3 DNA: TGTGCCAGTAGTGAAACAGGGGAAGGTGGCTACACCTTC; CDR3 protein: CASSETGEGGYTF
J gene: TRBJ2-1; clone size: few; V gene: TRBV28; D gene: TRBD2; CDR3 DNA: TGTGCCAGCGGCGGGGACTATTACAATGAGCAGTTCTTC; CDR3 protein: CASGGDYYNEQFF
J gene: TRBJ2-3; clone size: many; V gene: TRBV10-3; D gene: TRBD1; CDR3 DNA: TGTGCCATCACCTTGGACAGGACGAGCACAGATACGCAGTATTTT; CDR3 protein: CAITLDRTSTDTQYF
J gene: TRBJ2-7; clone size: NA; V gene: TRBV20-1; D gene: NA; CDR3 DNA: TGCAGTGCTACCATTCAGACGTACGAGCAGTACTTC; CDR3 protein: CSATIQTYEQYF
J gene: TRBJ2-6; clone size: many; V gene: TRBV7-8; D gene: NA; CDR3 DNA: TGTGCCAGCAGCGCCCACCCAAGCTCTGGGGCCAACGTCCTGACTTTC; CDR3 protein: CASSAHPSSGANVLTF
J gene: TRBJ1-2; clone size: many; V gene: TRBV5-1; D gene: NA; CDR3 DNA: TGCGCCAGCAGCCCCACCGGGACAAACTATGGCTACACCTTC; CDR3 protein: CASSPTGTNYGYTF
J gene: TRBJ2-1; clone size: few; V gene: TRBV6-2/TRBV6-3; D gene: TRBD2; CDR3 DNA: TGTGCCAGCAGAAAAGGTGGGCTAGCGGGAGTCTACAATGAGCAGTTCTTC; CDR3 protein: CASRKGGLAGVYNEQFF
J gene: TRBJ1-6; clone size: NA; V gene: TRBV4-1; D gene: TRBD1; CDR3 DNA: TGCGCCAGCAGCCTGACAGGGGACCCATTACCCCTCCACTTT; CDR3 protein: CASSLTGDPLPLHF
J gene: TRBJ1-2; clone size: many; V gene: TRBV11-2; D gene: NA; CDR3 DNA: TGTGCCAGCAGCTTAGGGGTGGGGGACTATGGCTACACCTTC; CDR3 protein: CASSLGVGDYGYTF
J gene: TRBJ1-5; clone size: many; V gene: TRBV7-8; D gene: NA; CDR3 DNA: TGTGCCAGCAGCTTAATTGAGGGGCCTTATCAGCCCCAGCATTTT; CDR3 protein: CASSLIEGPYQPQHF
J gene: TRBJ1-5; clone size: NA; V gene: TRBV2; D gene: NA; CDR3 DNA: TGTGCCAGCAGTGACGGAAGTTATAGCAATCAGCCCCAGCATTTT; CDR3 protein: CASSDGSYSNQPQHF
J gene: TRBJ2-5; clone size: many; V gene: TRBV29-1; D gene: NA; CDR3 DNA: TGCAGCGTCGGTCGGAGGTGGGAGACCCAGTACTTC; CDR3 protein: CSVGRRWETQYF
J gene: TRBJ2-7; clone size: NA; V gene: TRBV4-3; D gene: NA; CDR3 DNA: TGCGCCAGCAGCCCCAGGAGAGGGACCTCCTACGAGCAGTACTTC; CDR3 protein: CASSPRRGTSYEQYF
J gene: TRBJ1-1; clone size: few; V gene: TRBV5-6; D gene: NA; CDR3 DNA: TGTGCCAGCAGCTTGGAGTCGGTCCGGAGGGGAGGCACTGAAGCTTTCTTT; CDR3 protein: CASSLESVRRGGTEAFF
J gene: TRBJ2-4; clone size: few; V gene: TRBV12-3/TRBV12-4; D gene: NA; CDR3 DNA: TGTGCCAGCAGTCCCCCGGCAGGGGTAAAAAACATTCAGTACTTC; CDR3 protein: CASSPPAGVKNIQYF
J gene: TRBJ2-3; clone size: many; V gene: TRBV6-1; D gene: NA; CDR3 DNA: TGTGCCAGCAGTACCGGGACCCACACAGATACGCAGTATTTT; CDR3 protein: CASSTGTHTDTQYF
J gene: TRBJ1-1; clone size: many; V gene: TRBV3-1; D gene: NA; CDR3 DNA: TGTGCCAGCAGCCCTTCGCGGGGGGGGCAGGCTTTCTTT; CDR3 protein: CASSPSRGGQAFF
J gene: TRBJ2-7; clone size: many; V gene: TRBV28; D gene: NA; CDR3 DNA: TGTGCCAGCAGTTTAGTGTCGGAAATCGACTACGAGCAGTACTTC; CDR3 protein: CASSLVSEIDYEQYF
J gene: TRBJ1-2; clone size: many; V gene: TRBV13; D gene: NA; CDR3 DNA: TGTGCCAGCGAACGGACCGGGCACCTCTATGGCTACACCTTC; CDR3 protein: CASERTGHLYGYTF
J gene: TRBJ2-1; clone size: many; V gene: TRBV6-1; D gene: NA; CDR3 DNA: TGTGCCAGCAGCCTCGGGCGGAGGGATGAGCAGTTCTTC; CDR3 protein: CASSLGRRDEQFF
J gene: TRBJ2-1; clone size: few; V gene: TRBV5-4; D gene: TRBD1; CDR3 DNA: TGTGCCAGCAAGACGTTACAGGGGCTGAGCTCCTACAATGAGCAGTTCTTC; CDR3 protein: CASKTLQGLSSYNEQFF
J gene: TRBJ2-7; clone size: many; V gene: TRBV7-9; D gene: NA; CDR3 DNA: TGTGCCAGCAGTCATGGGATCGGGGGCGATACGCCCTACGAGCAGTACTTC; CDR3 protein: CASSHGIGGDTPYEQYF